These T cell receptor beta chains were read from a single sample in a study of blood T cell repertoires in COVID-19. This table comes from immunoSEQ multiplex PCR, and its TCRdb copy is limited to in-frame clones, with some not included. The table records around 280,000 clones, approximately 88% of them present only once. Sequenced sample: PBMCs or T cells enriched from blood (not recorded which). These receptors originate from a middle-aged woman who had recovered from COVID-19. The CDR3 runs from the conserved cysteine through the conserved F or W. The D gene is left open where the match is weak. Rows may omit the clone size; those that give it use once, few, many or a size class.

clone size	V gene	D gene	J gene	CDR3 protein	CDR3 DNA
-	TRBV7-2	TRBD1	TRBJ1-1	CASTEDRGAEAFF	TGTGCCAGCACAGAGGACAGGGGGGCTGAAGCTTTCTTT
-	TRBV28	-	TRBJ1-2	CASSSTVGRYYGYTF	TGTGCCAGCAGCTCGACAGTGGGGCGGTACTATGGCTACACCTTC
few	TRBV30	-	TRBJ2-7	CAWSVGGPGYEQYF	TGTGCCTGGAGTGTAGGAGGACCGGGGTACGAGCAGTACTTC
-	TRBV6-5	TRBD1	TRBJ2-7	CASSSQGAFTWEQYF	TGTGCCAGCAGTTCACAGGGGGCTTTTACGTGGGAGCAGTACTTC
-	TRBV27	-	TRBJ2-7	CASTWGGVQYF	TGTGCCAGCACCTGGGGGGGCGTGCAGTACTTC
-	TRBV5-8	-	TRBJ2-6	CASSRGYGSSGANVLTF	TGTGCCAGCAGCCGAGGGTATGGCTCCTCTGGGGCCAACGTCCTGACTTTC
-	TRBV5-1	-	TRBJ1-2	CASSLLEPNYGYTF	TGCGCCAGCAGCTTGTTGGAGCCTAACTATGGCTACACCTTC
-	TRBV10-3	TRBD2	TRBJ2-2	CAITRGLDGGELFF	TGTGCCATCACCCGGGGACTAGATGGAGGGGAGCTGTTTTTT
-	TRBV28	-	TRBJ1-1	CASSLPRRTEAFF	TGTGCCAGCAGTCTACCCCGGAGGACTGAAGCTTTCTTT
-	TRBV19	TRBD1	TRBJ1-5	CASSIPPWGTGVGQPQHF	TGTGCCAGTAGTATACCCCCCTGGGGGACAGGTGTAGGGCAGCCCCAGCATTTT
once	TRBV2	TRBD1	TRBJ1-6	CASRYRGEGSPLHF	TGTGCCAGCCGGTACAGGGGAGAAGGTTCACCCCTCCACTTT
-	TRBV7-8	-	TRBJ1-6	CASRMTDLVSPLHF	TGTGCCAGCCGAATGACAGATCTAGTTTCACCCCTCCACTTT
-	TRBV6-5	-	TRBJ2-5	CASSYGRSRETQYF	TGTGCCAGCAGTTACGGTCGGTCTCGGGAGACCCAGTACTTC
once	TRBV7-2	-	TRBJ1-2	CASSSPRGINGYTF	TGTGCCAGCAGCTCCCCTCGGGGGATTAATGGCTACACCTTC
-	TRBV29-1	-	TRBJ2-7	CSVGSIADEQYF	TGCAGCGTTGGGTCTATCGCGGACGAGCAGTACTTC
few	TRBV19	-	TRBJ1-1	CASSAETGRKMNTEAFF	TGTGCCAGTAGTGCCGAAACCGGCAGGAAGATGAACACTGAAGCTTTCTTT
-	TRBV7-2	-	TRBJ2-5	CASSFGLAGTGVETQYF	TGTGCCAGCAGCTTTGGGCTAGCGGGGACAGGGGTTGAGACCCAGTACTTC
-	TRBV5-6	-	TRBJ2-3	CASSLEHHTDTQYF	TGTGCCAGCAGCTTGGAGCACCACACAGATACGCAGTATTTT
-	TRBV11-2	-	TRBJ1-3	CASSLAAEGIGNTIYF	TGTGCCAGCAGCTTAGCCGCAGAGGGAATTGGAAACACCATATATTTT
-	TRBV6-5	TRBD2	TRBJ2-1	CASSYQRGEQFF	TGTGCCAGCAGTTACCAGCGGGGTGAGCAGTTCTTC
-	TRBV6-6	-	TRBJ2-1	CASSYSGRGPDEQFF	TGTGCCAGCAGTTACAGCGGCAGGGGCCCGGATGAGCAGTTCTTC
-	TRBV27	-	TRBJ2-1	CASSFRGEQFF	TGTGCCAGCAGTTTTAGGGGTGAGCAGTTCTTC
-	TRBV7-2	-	TRBJ1-3	CASSLVSDTRNTIYF	TGTGCCAGCAGCTTAGTGTCAGATACGAGAAACACCATATATTTT
-	TRBV24-1	TRBD2	TRBJ2-5	CATSDPSGQGLGGETQYF	TGTGCCACCAGTGACCCTAGCGGCCAGGGTCTGGGGGGAGAGACCCAGTACTTC
-	TRBV5-1	TRBD1	TRBJ2-5	CASSQSRGPETQYF	TGCGCCAGCAGCCAATCCAGGGGGCCAGAGACCCAGTACTTC
-	TRBV30	TRBD1	TRBJ1-5	CAWSVRTGQPQHF	TGTGCCTGGAGTGTAAGGACAGGACAGCCCCAGCATTTT
-	TRBV4-3	-	TRBJ2-1	CASSRGDSYNEQFF	TGCGCCAGCAGCCGGGGGGACAGTTACAATGAGCAGTTCTTC
-	TRBV7-6	TRBD2	TRBJ2-3	CASSPRWGGTQYF	TGTGCCAGCAGCCCTCGGTGGGGGGGAACGCAGTATTTT
-	TRBV24-1	TRBD1	TRBJ2-7	CATSDSRQGPSRGQYF	TGTGCCACCAGTGATTCTCGACAGGGCCCTTCGCGTGGGCAGTACTTC
-	TRBV3-1/TRBV3-2	TRBD2	TRBJ2-7	CASSAGLALNF	TGTGCCAGCAGCGCGGGACTAGCGCTCAACTTC
-	TRBV30	TRBD1	TRBJ2-7	CAWSAMTGEDEQYF	TGTGCCTGGAGTGCGATGACAGGGGAGGACGAGCAGTACTTC
-	TRBV3-1/TRBV3-2	TRBD1	TRBJ2-7	CASSRHEGAKAYEQYF	TGTGCCAGCAGCCGGCACGAGGGGGCTAAGGCATACGAGCAGTACTTC
-	TRBV28	TRBD1	TRBJ2-1	CASTPDRGQYNEQFF	TGTGCCAGCACCCCGGACAGGGGACAATACAATGAGCAGTTCTTC
-	TRBV28	-	TRBJ1-6	CASWSSYNSPLHF	TGTGCCAGCTGGAGCTCCTATAATTCACCCCTCCACTTT
-	TRBV28	TRBD2	TRBJ2-7	CASRLASSYEQYF	TGTGCCAGCCGACTAGCTAGCTCCTACGAGCAGTACTTC
-	TRBV11-2	TRBD2	TRBJ2-7	CASSLRGQREGPLGEQYF	TGTGCCAGCAGCTTAAGGGGGCAGCGGGAGGGGCCTCTTGGGGAGCAGTACTTC
-	TRBV3-1/TRBV3-2	TRBD1	TRBJ1-2	CASSQAGTANYGYTF	TGTGCCAGCAGCCAAGCCGGGACAGCAAACTATGGCTACACCTTC
-	TRBV27	-	TRBJ2-1	CASRARTTNEQFF	TGTGCCAGCAGGGCCCGGACTACCAATGAGCAGTTCTTC
-	TRBV10-3	TRBD1	TRBJ2-7	CAIGGQGYYEQYF	TGTGCCATCGGTGGACAGGGATACTACGAGCAGTACTTC
few	TRBV7-9	TRBD1	TRBJ1-2	CASSLPSPGQGFGYTF	TGTGCCAGCAGCCTTCCTTCACCGGGACAGGGTTTCGGCTACACCTTC
-	TRBV6-5	TRBD1	TRBJ1-4	CASSSGQGANSEKLFF	TGTGCCAGCAGTTCCGGACAGGGGGCAAACAGTGAAAAACTGTTTTTT
few	TRBV4-1	TRBD1	TRBJ2-5	CASSQVGGKGAAQETQYF	TGCGCCAGCAGCCAAGTTGGGGGTAAGGGGGCGGCCCAAGAGACCCAGTACTTC
-	TRBV19	-	TRBJ2-1	CASSSGFRVYNEQFF	TGTGCCAGTAGTTCTGGGTTCAGGGTATACAATGAGCAGTTCTTC
-	TRBV11-3	TRBD2	TRBJ2-5	CASSSSGSKETQYF	TGTGCCAGCAGCTCTAGCGGGAGTAAAGAGACCCAGTACTTC
-	TRBV29-1	-	TRBJ1-2	CSVAVGVEYGYTF	TGCAGCGTTGCGGTAGGGGTGGAGTATGGCTACACCTTC
-	TRBV30	-	TRBJ2-1	CAWAVDNEQFF	TGTGCCTGGGCTGTAGACAATGAGCAGTTCTTC
-	TRBV9	-	TRBJ2-5	CASSPQGGPAGETQYF	TGTGCCAGCAGCCCCCAGGGAGGACCCGCAGGGGAGACCCAGTACTTC